The 31 T cell receptor beta chains given below trace back to one sample, sequenced in a study of blood T cell repertoires in COVID-19. Some clones are missing from TCRdb's copy, which holds only in-frame ones; the method was immunoSEQ multiplex PCR. The table records tens of thousands of clones, roughly 87% of them present only once. Sequencing was performed on peripheral blood. These receptors all come from a male donor with acute or convalescent COVID-19.

The chain uses TRBV19 and TRBJ2-6; D remains unclear. This CDR3 is built from 16 residues. V shed 3 bases and J shed 0 bases, with 9 bases lying between them. The V gene's germline CDR1 is LNHDA and CDR2 SQIVND (reference sequence). As DNA, the CDR3 is TGTGCCAGTAGTATGCCGGCGGACTCTGGGGCCAACGTCCTGACTTTC. As protein: CASSMPADSGANVLTF.

The V and J genes are TRBV10-3 and TRBJ2-7; 10 bases are shared with TRBD2. The ends lost 7 bases at V and 2 bases at J; junction bases unmatched: 5. CDR1 is ENHRY, CDR2 SYGVKD, per germline. The CDR3 runs 14 residues. CDR3 nucleotides: TGTGCCATCACCGGGACTAGCGATACCTACGAGCAGTACTTC. This codes for CAITGTSDTYEQYF.

The V gene is TRBV2, the J gene TRBJ2-2; D is perhaps TRBD1 (5 bases). Per germline, CDR1 SNHLY and CDR2 FYNNEI. V was trimmed by 2 bases and J by 4 bases, leaving 8 bases between them. The CDR3 spans 14 residues. CDR3 residues: CASSEQGPTGELFF. The CDR3, as DNA: TGTGCCAGCAGTGAACAGGGTCCCACCGGGGAGCTGTTTTTT.

This chain links TRBV6-6 with TRBJ1-5, with 8 bases aligning to TRBD1. Germline V gives CDR1 MNHNY, CDR2 SVGAGI (reference sequence). The J segment lost 7 bases and the V segment lost 2 bases, leaving 4 bases of the junction unmatched. This CDR3 is 14 amino acids long. The CDR3 DNA is TGTGCCAGCAGTTACCCGGGACAGGAGCAGCCCCAGCATTTT. It translates to CASSYPGQEQPQHF.

This clone occurred a few times. The chain combines TRBV5-1 with TRBJ1-4, with a possible D match to TRBD1 (5 bases). CDR1 is SGHRS, CDR2 YFSETQ, per germline. The CDR3 extends over 16 amino acids. Between the trimmed V and J ends, which lost 4 bases and 0 bases, there was a span of 13 bases. The CDR3 DNA follows: TGCGCCAGCAGCCTCCGACAGCTTGCAACTAATGAAAAACTGTTTTTT. This sequence encodes CASSLRQLATNEKLFF.

The chain has TRBV5-6 and TRBJ2-5; 7 bases are shared with TRBD1. Trimming cost V 2 bases and J 3 bases; bases outside gene matches: 4. Germline V lookup: CDR1 SGHDT, CDR2 YYEEEE. The CDR3 has 14 amino acids. Here the CDR3 reads CASSFGQEEETQYF. DNA for the CDR3: TGTGCCAGCAGCTTTGGACAGGAGGAAGAGACCCAGTACTTC.

The chain has TRBV5-5 and TRBJ2-1; TRBD2 aligns across 7 bases. Germline CDR1 SGHKS, CDR2 YYEKEE (reference sequence). This CDR3 has 16 residues. V lost 3 bases to trimming and J lost 6 bases; unmatched junction nucleotides: 12. The CDR3 nucleotides read TGTGCCAGCAGCTCCTTAAACCGGCTAGCGGTCAATGAGCAGTTCTTC. Amino acid sequence: CASSSLNRLAVNEQFF.

The V gene is TRBV12-3 or TRBV12-4, the J gene TRBJ2-5, with D unresolved. The V and J ends lost 3 bases and 4 bases respectively, with 3 bases between them. CDR3 size: 11 residues. The CDR3 here is CASSFGETQYF. The CDR3 region has the DNA TGTGCCAGCAGTTTCGGAGAGACCCAGTACTTC.

The V and J genes are TRBV6-6 and TRBJ2-2; 9 bases match TRBD1. Trimming at V came to 5 bases and at J to 4 bases, leaving 11 bases not matched to a gene. The CDR3 spans 17 residues. The V gene's germline CDR1 is MNHNY and CDR2 SVGAGI (reference sequence). CDR3 coding DNA: TGTGCCAGCAGTCTACCTCGGACAGGGGATTCCACCGGGGAGCTGTTTTTT. As protein: CASSLPRTGDSTGELFF.

V and J are TRBV19 and TRBJ1-2; no definite D call. The V gene lost 6 bases and the J gene lost 3 bases, with 14 bases spanning the gap. The V gene's germline CDR1 is LNHDA and CDR2 SQIVND (reference sequence). CDR3 size: 14 residues. CDR3 residues: CASRTADSDYGYTF. In DNA, the CDR3 is TGTGCCAGTAGAACCGCTGACTCCGACTATGGCTACACCTTC.

The chain couples TRBV11-2 to TRBJ2-5; 9 bases align to TRBD2. V dropped 6 bases and J dropped 5; count of bases not matched to a gene: 10. Germline V gene lookup returns CDR1 SGHAT and CDR2 FQNNGV. The CDR3 has 15 amino acids. The chain's CDR3 is CASRALAGKGETQYF. The DNA of the CDR3 is TGTGCCAGCAGGGCACTAGCGGGCAAAGGGGAGACCCAGTACTTC.

The CDR3 loop is CASSPRGGNYGYTF. In nucleotides, the CDR3 is TGTGCCAGCAGCCCCCGGGGGGGGAACTATGGCTACACCTTC. V gene TRBV5-4 combines with J gene TRBJ1-2, with D tentatively TRBD1 (5 bases). V was trimmed by 4 bases and J by 2 bases, leaving 12 bases between them. Germline-derived CDR1 and CDR2 are SGHNT and YYREEE (reference sequence). The CDR3 loop spans 14 amino acids.

This chain uses TRBV4-1 with TRBJ1-6; tentatively, D is TRBD1 (5 bases). The CDR3 is 14 residues long. Per germline, CDR1 MGHRA and CDR2 YSYEKL. Trimming removed 1 base from V and 8 bases from J, with 9 bases in between. The CDR3 is CASSQAGLDSPLHF. The CDR3 DNA reads as TGCGCCAGCAGCCAAGCAGGGCTTGATTCACCCCTCCACTTT.

V usage is TRBV20-1 and J usage is TRBJ1-1, with D possibly TRBD1 on 5 matching bases. CDR1 is DFQATT and CDR2 is SNEGSKA in the germline V gene (reference sequence). V was trimmed by 3 bases and J by 1 base, leaving 12 bases between them. This CDR3 contains 14 residues. The CDR3 nucleotides are TGCAGTGCTAGTTGGGCGGGGACGAACACTGAAGCTTTCTTT. Translating gives CSASWAGTNTEAFF.

In nucleotides, the CDR3 is TGTGCCAGCAGCATGAATCAGGGATCCTACAATGAGCAGTTCTTC. It translates to CASSMNQGSYNEQFF. The V and J genes are TRBV5-8 and TRBJ2-1; TRBD1 might be the D (5 bases). Germline V gene lookup returns CDR1 SGHTS and CDR2 YDEGEE. The CDR3 runs 15 residues. Trimming removed 4 bases at V and 1 base at J, with 12 bases between.

This clone was seen a single time. The rearrangement joins TRBV19 to TRBJ2-1; D uncertain. The CDR3 is 12 amino acids. Trimming removed 3 bases from V and 4 bases from J, with 4 bases in between. From germline, CDR1 is LNHDA and CDR2 SQIVND (reference sequence). The CDR3 DNA follows: TGTGCCAGTAGTATGAGGTACAATGAGCAGTTCTTC. Translated: CASSMRYNEQFF.

The chain has TRBV9 and TRBJ1-6; D might be TRBD1 (5 bases). The CDR3 covers 16 residues. Looked up from germline, CDR1 is SGDLS and CDR2 is YYNGEE. The V end was cut by 2 bases, the J end by 8 bases, with 17 bases between. The CDR3 nucleotides read TGTGCCAGCAGCGTGGGGGGTGAATTGATCGATTCACCCCTCCACTTT. It specifies CASSVGGELIDSPLHF.

The gene calls are TRBV6-4 and TRBJ1-6; unclear D gene. The V gene's germline CDR1 is MRHNA and CDR2 SNTAGT. The CDR3 contains 15 residues. V was shortened by 6 bases and J by 5 bases, with 14 bases between the two germline ends. CDR3 sequence (DNA): TGTGCCAGCAGATCCCCTGAAGACAATAATTCACCCCTCCACTTT. It specifies CASRSPEDNNSPLHF.

The genes are TRBV3-1 (or the pseudogene TRBV3-2) and TRBJ2-3; D is perhaps TRBD1 (6 bases). V was trimmed by 4 bases and J by 11 bases, leaving 19 bases between them. CDR1 LGHDT and CDR2 YNNKEL come from the germline V gene (reference sequence). CDR3 length: 14 residues. As DNA, the CDR3 is TGTGCCAGCAGCCTTGATAACAGGGCGGGTTTGCAGTATTTT. This encodes CASSLDNRAGLQYF.

V usage is TRBV10-3 and J usage is TRBJ1-2; D remains ambiguous. Trimming shortened V by 4 bases and J by 0 bases, and 15 bases separated the two germline ends. This CDR3 is built from 16 residues. Germline CDR1 reads ENHRY; CDR2 reads SYGVKD. The chain's CDR3 is CAISALPAESNYGYTF. CDR3 sequence (DNA): TGTGCCATCAGTGCCCTTCCCGCAGAATCTAACTATGGCTACACCTTC.

V is TRBV6-1 and J is TRBJ1-5, with TRBD1 as a possible D gene (5 bases). Trimming pared 6 bases from V and 1 base from J, leaving 19 bases between. This CDR3 has 17 amino acids. Germline CDR1 is MNHNS and CDR2 is SASEGT. CDR3 amino acids: CASSEPPRPGSNQPQHF. Written as DNA, the CDR3 is TGTGCCAGCAGCGAACCCCCCCGCCCAGGGAGCAATCAGCCCCAGCATTTT.

The chain carries TRBV18 and TRBJ2-7, with 11 positions matching TRBD1. The junction had 13 bases not matched to a gene; V was cut back by 0 bases and J by 0 bases. The CDR3 runs 20 residues. The V gene's germline CDR1 is KGHSH and CDR2 LQKENI. This CDR3 is CASSPPLDRGPTKSSYEQYF. DNA for the CDR3: TGTGCCAGCTCACCACCTCTGGACAGGGGGCCCACGAAGAGCTCCTACGAGCAGTACTTC.

V usage is TRBV20-1 and J usage is TRBJ1-5; D unresolved. Germline values: CDR1 DFQATT, CDR2 SNEGSKA (reference sequence). The V and J ends lost 3 bases and 6 bases respectively, with 12 bases between them. This CDR3 is 13 amino acids long. The CDR3 DNA reads as TGCAGTGCTAGTCCGGAGGTGGGTCAGCCCCAGCATTTT. Amino acid sequence: CSASPEVGQPQHF.

V and J are TRBV27 and TRBJ1-6, with TRBD1 matching 7 bases. V shed 4 bases and J 6 bases; nucleotides not matched to a gene: 6. Germline CDR1 is MNHEY and CDR2 is SMNVEV (reference sequence). This CDR3 has 15 amino acids. The CDR3 sequence is CASSSRQGGNSPLHF. In DNA, the CDR3 is TGTGCCAGCAGTTCCCGACAGGGTGGTAATTCACCCCTCCACTTT.

The rearrangement links TRBV29-1 to TRBJ2-7, with a tentative D call TRBD1 (7 bases). Per the germline V gene, CDR1 is SQVTM and CDR2 is ANQGSEA. Trimming took 1 base from V and 3 from J, leaving 16 bases between them. The CDR3 is 15 amino acids. The CDR3, as DNA: TGCAGCGTTGAAGGGGGGGCGGGACAGATCTACGAGCAGTACTTC. Amino acids: CSVEGGAGQIYEQYF.

The chain has TRBV6-5 and TRBJ1-4; TRBD1 agrees at 8 bases. There are 16 residues in the CDR3. Unmatched junction bases numbered 5, after V lost 4 bases and J lost 1 base. Germline CDR1 reads MNHEY; CDR2 reads SVGAGI. For the CDR3, the DNA is TGTGCCAGCAGTTCGACAGGGGTGAGAACTAATGAAAAACTGTTTTTT. Translating it yields CASSSTGVRTNEKLFF.

The chain couples TRBV10-1 to TRBJ1-4; D possibly corresponds to TRBD1 (5 bases). Germline V gene sequence: CDR1 WNHNN, CDR2 SYGVQD (reference sequence). This CDR3 comprises 14 residues. The V end lost 7 bases, the J end lost 10 bases, and 19 bases lay between the germline ends. CDR3 DNA sequence: TGCGCCAGCAACCCGGACGCCGGGGGGAGAAAACTGTTTTTT. This sequence encodes CASNPDAGGRKLFF.

This sequence joins TRBV11-1 and TRBJ2-3; D is unclear. Germline CDR1 SGHAT, CDR2 FQDESV (reference sequence). V was clipped by 1 base and J by 1 base, with 12 bases between them. The CDR3 has 16 residues. CDR3 sequence (DNA): TGTGCCAGCAGCTTAGGTGACGGGTTACGCACAGATACGCAGTATTTT. It encodes CASSLGDGLRTDTQYF.

This clone was detected only a few times. The chain uses TRBV20-1 and TRBJ2-7; D remains unclear. V lost 3 bases, J lost 4 bases, and 10 bases lay in between. Germline V gene lookup returns CDR1 DFQATT and CDR2 SNEGSKA (reference sequence). The length of the CDR3 is 12 residues. The CDR3 DNA reads TGCAGTGCTAGTTTCGGCGGTTACGAGCAGTACTTC. It translates to CSASFGGYEQYF.

This rearrangement joins TRBV30 to TRBJ2-7, with D perhaps TRBD1 (6 bases). The CDR3 length is 15 residues. CDR1 and CDR2 from the germline V gene are GTSNPN and SVGIG (reference sequence). V was clipped by 4 bases and J by 1 base, with 17 bases between them. The CDR3 DNA reads as TGTGCCTGGACGGGGTACAGGGAATCATCCTACGAGCAGTACTTC. Amino acids: CAWTGYRESSYEQYF.

V gene TRBV7-2 combines with J gene TRBJ2-3, with TRBD2 matching 15 bases. After removal of 2 bases from V and 3 bases from J, the junction contained 3 bases not matched to a gene. CDR1 and CDR2 (germline): SGHTA, FQGNSA. The length of the CDR3 is 17 residues. The CDR3 is CASSLIGTSGGTDTQYF. In DNA form, the CDR3 reads TGTGCCAGCAGCTTAATCGGGACTAGCGGGGGGACAGATACGCAGTATTTT.